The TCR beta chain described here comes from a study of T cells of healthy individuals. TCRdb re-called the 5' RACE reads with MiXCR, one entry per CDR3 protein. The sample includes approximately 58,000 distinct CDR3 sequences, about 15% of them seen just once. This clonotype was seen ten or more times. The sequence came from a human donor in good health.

CDR3 amino acids: CSAGRPSGGYNEQFF. Written as DNA, the CDR3 is TGCAGTGCCGGAAGACCTAGCGGGGGGTACAATGAGCAGTTCTTC. V and J are TRBV20-1 and TRBJ2-1, with 11 bases aligning to TRBD2. The length of the CDR3 is 15 residues. With V trimmed by 6 bases and J by 4 bases, 8 bases remained unmatched. The V gene's germline CDR1 is DFQATT and CDR2 SNEGSKA (reference sequence).